Listed below are T cell receptor beta chains from one sample, sequenced in a study of blood T cells in healthy people across ages. TCRdb passed the 5' RACE reads through MiXCR, listing each CDR3 protein once. Of over 550,000 distinct CDR3 sequences detected, 25% to 30% appear once; the ten largest clones hold 15% to 19%. The material sequenced was blood. These receptors were obtained from an elderly woman in good health. Both conserved end residues are part of each CDR3. Fields, in order: clone size, V gene, D gene, J gene, CDR3 DNA, CDR3 protein. D genes are given only for firm matches. Clone size is given for some rows only: seen once, a few or many times, or a class if the clone is expanded.

>NA|TRBV12-3/TRBV12-4|NA|TRBJ2-2
TGTGCCAGCAGTACGGACGGGGGCCCCAGGGCCGGGGAGCTGTTTTTT
CASSTDGGPRAGELFF
>many|TRBV7-2|TRBD1|TRBJ1-2
TGTGCCAGCAGCTCCACGACAGGGGCGATAAATGGCTACACCTTC
CASSSTTGAINGYTF
>few|TRBV30|TRBD2|TRBJ2-5
TGTGCCTGGATCCGTAGCGGGGGCGAGACCCAGTACTTC
CAWIRSGGETQYF
>many|TRBV4-1|NA|TRBJ1-4
TGCGCCAGCAGCCAAGAGGTGGCTTCGAGTGAAAAACTGTTTTTT
CASSQEVASSEKLFF
>NA|TRBV12-3/TRBV12-4|TRBD2|TRBJ2-2
TGTGCCAGCAGTTTAAGTCTAGCCCGGGGGGCCGGGGAGCTGTTTTTT
CASSLSLARGAGELFF
>many|TRBV7-9|TRBD1|TRBJ2-3
TGTGCCAGCAACTCCGGGACAGGGGGCTCAGATACGCAGTATTTT
CASNSGTGGSDTQYF
>NA|TRBV6-1|TRBD2|TRBJ2-1
TGTGCCAGCATCAGAGGGAGGGGCAATGAGCAGTTCTTC
CASIRGRGNEQFF
>few|TRBV28|TRBD1|TRBJ1-2
TGTGCCAGCAGTGGGACAGGACCTCCTAACTATGGCTACACCTTC
CASSGTGPPNYGYTF
>NA|TRBV5-6|NA|TRBJ1-2
TGTGCCAGCAGCTTGATTCGTGAGCGGGATGTTCTTGGCTACACCTTC
CASSLIRERDVLGYTF
>NA|TRBV12-3/TRBV12-4|NA|TRBJ2-5
TGTGCCAGCAGTTTAGCTGGGGGGCCCACGGGTGAGCAGTACTTC
CASSLAGGPTGEQYF
>NA|TRBV14|TRBD1|TRBJ2-2
TGTGCCAGCAGCTTACGGACAGGGGCCACCGGGGAGCTGTTTTTT
CASSLRTGATGELFF
>NA|TRBV7-9|NA|TRBJ2-2
TGTGCCAGCAGCCAGGGACCGGACGGGGAGCTGTTTTTT
CASSQGPDGELFF
>many|TRBV12-3/TRBV12-4|TRBD2|TRBJ2-1
TGTGCCAGCAGCAACGGACTAGCGGGAGCGTACAATGAGCAGTTCTTC
CASSNGLAGAYNEQFF
>NA|TRBV5-4|TRBD1|TRBJ1-1
TGTGCCAGTTCGGCTTGGGACAGGGCCTACACTGAAGCTTTCTTT
CASSAWDRAYTEAFF
>few|TRBV5-6|NA|TRBJ1-4
TGTGCCAGCAGCGTCCCCAGCCCGGATGAAAAACTGTTTTTT
CASSVPSPDEKLFF
>few|TRBV7-2|NA|TRBJ2-3
TGTGCCAGCAGCTCCCAACCTGGGGGAGATACGCAGTATTTT
CASSSQPGGDTQYF
>many|TRBV28|NA|TRBJ1-2
TGTGCCAGCAGCCAAACGGAGGAGCGGGGCTATGGCTACACCTTC
CASSQTEERGYGYTF
>many|TRBV5-1|TRBD2|TRBJ2-3
TGCGCCAGCAGCCCACGGACTAGCGGGGGCCCTACAAATACGCAGTATTTT
CASSPRTSGGPTNTQYF
>many|TRBV29-1|NA|TRBJ2-7
TGCAGCGTTGGGCAGGACTCCTACGAGCAGTACTTC
CSVGQDSYEQYF
>many|TRBV29-1|TRBD2|TRBJ2-3
TGCAGCGTCCACCCCGGGGAGGGGCGAAGCACAGATACGCAGTATTTT
CSVHPGEGRSTDTQYF
>NA|TRBV28|NA|TRBJ2-7
TGTGCCAGCGAGGACAAGAGCTCCTACGAGCAGTACTTC
CASEDKSSYEQYF
>many|TRBV20-1|TRBD2|TRBJ2-3
TGCAGTGCTACGGCGGGGGGGCGGGCAGATACGCAGTATTTT
CSATAGGRADTQYF